The source of this T cell receptor beta chain is a study of regulatory T cells in long-lasting Graves disease. Findings of the study overall: Persistent disease favored TRBV28, TRBJ1-2 and TRBJ2-5. Thyroid tissue went unstudied; only peripheral blood was examined.

CDR1 and CDR2 from the germline V gene are SGHKS and YYEKEE (reference sequence). This CDR3 spans 15 amino acids. V trimming: 3 bases; J trimming: 2 bases; junction bases outside the gene matches: 6. This clonotype was observed many times. Its antigen remains unknown. Time point in this sample: newly diagnosed GD, antithyroid drugs for less than 3 months. Extracted RNA from PBMCs served as the source of the TCR library. Peripheral blood, approximately 9.6 milliliters of it, was drawn into EDTA tubes. Arm-PCR of CDR3 regions and iRepertoire HTBI primers were the basis on which TCR beta libraries were built. TCRdb passed the multiplex PCR reads through MiXCR, listing each CDR3 protein once. The sample yields 400,000 to 450,000 distinct CDR3 sequences, about a sixth seen once. Separately, the same data were catalogued under a study of T cells in Graves' hyperthyroidism and ophthalmopathy.

The chain couples TRBV5-5 to TRBJ2-3; 7 nucleotides align to TRBD1. Sample: peripheral blood mononuclear cells (PBMCs), taken at new diagnosis, from a patient treated with antithyroid drugs. This clonotype was sampled from a woman in her thirties with Graves disease. CDR3 DNA: TGTGCCAGCAGCTACAGGGGTGAGGACACAGATACGCAGTATTTT. It specifies CASSYRGEDTDTQYF.